This is a list of T cell receptor beta chains from one sample in a study of cytomegalovirus exposure and HLA in healthy donors. Assay used: immunoSEQ multiplex PCR; TCRdb lists only in-frame clones, some missing. The sample includes 68,000 or so clones, roughly 78% of them seen just once. Input material: PBMCs. The receptors originated from a woman in her 30s in good health and CMV-seronegative. Each CDR3 is given with its conserved first and last residue. The D gene is left open where the match is weak. Only some rows state a clone size, as once, few, many or a class for expanded clones.

d_call	v_call	j_call	clone_size	cdr3_aa	cdr3_nt
TRBD1	TRBV19	TRBJ1-5	once	CASKVQGANQPQHF	TGTGCCAGTAAGGTTCAGGGGGCTAACCAGCCCCAGCATTTT
.	TRBV6-5	TRBJ1-1	.	CASSYVSKRNTEAFF	TGTGCCAGCAGTTACGTGTCGAAGAGGAACACTGAAGCTTTCTTT
TRBD2	TRBV7-6	TRBJ2-3	.	CASSARTSGTDTQYF	TGTGCCAGCAGCGCTAGGACTAGCGGGACAGATACGCAGTATTTT
.	TRBV5-6	TRBJ2-4	few	CASSLSSESGIQYF	TGTGCCAGCAGCTTGTCAAGCGAGTCCGGCATTCAGTACTTC
.	TRBV25-1	TRBJ2-3	.	CASSVGRSTDTQYF	TGTGCCAGCAGTGTAGGGAGGTCCACAGATACGCAGTATTTT
.	TRBV5-5	TRBJ2-7	once	CASSLSGLGEQYF	TGTGCCAGCAGCTTGTCGGGGTTGGGCGAGCAGTACTTC
.	TRBV19	TRBJ2-3	few	CASRGSGSTDTQYF	TGTGCCAGTAGGGGAAGCGGGAGCACAGATACGCAGTATTTT
TRBD1	TRBV2	TRBJ2-5	.	CASRGTGQETQYF	TGTGCCAGCAGGGGGACAGGCCAAGAGACCCAGTACTTC
TRBD2	TRBV7-6	TRBJ2-1	once	CASSLVGGGGSYNEQFF	TGTGCCAGCAGCTTAGTAGGCGGGGGGGGCTCCTACAATGAGCAGTTCTTC
.	TRBV5-1	TRBJ2-7	.	CASHERPGFYEQYF	TGCGCCAGCCACGAACGGCCAGGTTTCTACGAGCAGTACTTC
.	TRBV7-8	TRBJ1-1	.	CASSRNELFTEAFF	TGTGCCAGCAGCCGTAACGAGTTGTTCACTGAAGCTTTCTTT
TRBD1	TRBV30	TRBJ1-5	.	CAWSFGTASNQPQHF	TGTGCCTGGAGTTTCGGGACAGCTTCCAATCAGCCCCAGCATTTT
.	TRBV6-5	TRBJ1-2	.	CASRDNNINYGYTF	TGTGCCAGCCGGGACAACAACATTAACTATGGCTACACCTTC
.	TRBV4-3	TRBJ1-2	.	CASSQERVGGTNYGYTF	TGCGCCAGCAGCCAAGAGAGGGTCGGGGGAACTAACTATGGCTACACCTTC
.	TRBV5-1	TRBJ2-7	.	CASSLGLHGEQYF	TGCGCCAGCAGCTTGGGACTGCATGGCGAGCAGTACTTC
.	TRBV10-3	TRBJ1-3	few	CAISDTGKSGNTIYF	TGTGCCATCAGTGATACAGGGAAATCTGGAAACACCATATATTTT
TRBD2	TRBV4-1	TRBJ2-7	once	CASSHLGLADEQYF	TGCGCCAGCAGCCACCTCGGACTAGCGGATGAGCAGTACTTC
.	TRBV6-5	TRBJ2-2	once	CASRGVSNTGELFF	TGTGCCAGCAGAGGGGTGTCGAACACCGGGGAGCTGTTTTTT
TRBD2	TRBV6-5	TRBJ2-5	.	CASSYGGTSMETQYF	TGTGCCAGCAGTTACGGCGGGACTAGCATGGAGACCCAGTACTTC
.	TRBV20-1	TRBJ1-1	.	CSLHGENEAFF	TGCAGCCTACATGGAGAAAATGAAGCTTTCTTT
.	TRBV2	TRBJ1-1	.	CASRSGGTEAFF	TGTGCCAGCAGGTCGGGGGGAACTGAAGCTTTCTTT
.	TRBV6-1	TRBJ2-7	.	CASSGYPWTNYEQYF	TGTGCCAGCAGTGGCTACCCCTGGACTAACTACGAGCAGTACTTC
TRBD1	TRBV4-1	TRBJ1-5	.	CASSHPTGLQPQHF	TGCGCCAGCAGCCATCCGACAGGGCTTCAGCCCCAGCATTTT
TRBD2	TRBV7-2	TRBJ2-5	.	CASSLQITAGGLQETQYF	TGTGCCAGCAGCTTACAAATCACCGCGGGAGGGCTTCAAGAGACCCAGTACTTC
.	TRBV6-4	TRBJ1-1	few	CASSDQGHTEAFF	TGTGCCAGCAGTGACCAGGGGCACACTGAAGCTTTCTTT
.	TRBV5-1	TRBJ1-4	.	CASRRDRANEKLFF	TGCGCCAGCAGACGGGATAGGGCTAATGAAAAACTGTTTTTT
.	TRBV5-1	TRBJ1-1	.	CASSLWQVKNTEAFF	TGCGCCAGCAGCTTGTGGCAGGTGAAGAACACTGAAGCTTTCTTT
TRBD1	TRBV7-6	TRBJ1-2	.	CASSLGQGNYGYTF	TGTGCCAGCAGCCTTGGACAGGGGAACTATGGCTACACCTTC
TRBD1	TRBV29-1	TRBJ2-7	few	CSVYPSDRGLSYEQYF	TGCAGCGTTTACCCTTCGGACAGGGGGCTATCCTACGAGCAGTACTTC
.	TRBV20-1	TRBJ1-2	.	CSARDKRGYTF	TGCAGTGCTAGAGATAAGAGGGGCTACACCTTC
.	TRBV15	TRBJ2-6	.	CATSRGLGSGANVLTF	TGTGCCACCAGCAGGGGGCTGGGCTCTGGGGCCAACGTCCTGACTTTC
.	TRBV30	TRBJ1-4	.	CAWSLSGDEKLFF	TGTGCCTGGAGTCTCAGTGGTGATGAAAAACTGTTTTTT
.	TRBV5-8	TRBJ1-5	.	CASTLISNQPQHF	TGTGCCAGCACGTTAATTAGCAATCAGCCCCAGCATTTT
TRBD1	TRBV29-1	TRBJ2-7	few	CGSRDSSYEQYF	TGCGGGTCCCGGGACAGCTCCTACGAGCAGTACTTC
TRBD2	TRBV2	TRBJ2-7	.	CASSEGVAGTYEQYF	TGTGCCAGCAGTGAAGGGGTAGCGGGAACCTACGAGCAGTACTTC
.	TRBV13	TRBJ2-1	.	CASSLAIARSSYNEQFF	TGTGCCAGCAGCTTAGCGATAGCGCGGAGCTCCTACAATGAGCAGTTCTTC
TRBD2	TRBV7-2	TRBJ2-1	.	CASSSLLGLANEQFF	TGTGCCAGCAGTTCTCTCCTTGGACTAGCCAATGAGCAGTTCTTC
.	TRBV5-1	TRBJ1-1	few	CASSQIPGGEGEAFF	TGCGCCAGCAGCCAAATCCCAGGTGGCGAGGGTGAAGCTTTCTTT
.	TRBV30	TRBJ1-1	.	CAWRTKTVNTEAFF	TGTGCCTGGAGGACAAAGACAGTGAACACTGAAGCTTTCTTT
TRBD1	TRBV6-5	TRBJ2-7	once	CASSIDRGFWYEQYF	TGTGCCAGCAGCATTGACAGGGGCTTTTGGTACGAGCAGTACTTC
TRBD1	TRBV29-1	TRBJ1-2	few	CSVGTVYGYTF	TGCAGCGTAGGGACAGTCTATGGCTACACCTTC
TRBD2	TRBV6-6	TRBJ2-7	.	CASTPTRRESREQYF	TGTGCCAGCACCCCCACCCGGCGGGAGTCTCGGGAGCAGTACTTC
.	TRBV5-1	TRBJ2-5	once	CASSVTGSGRRETQYF	TGCGCCAGCAGCGTCACGGGTAGCGGCAGAAGGGAGACCCAGTACTTC
TRBD1	TRBV30	TRBJ2-7	once	CASNTGGRAYEQYF	TGTGCCTCGAATACAGGGGGCCGAGCCTACGAGCAGTACTTC
TRBD2	TRBV4-3	TRBJ2-2	.	CASSHTGLAWTGELFF	TGCGCCAGCAGCCACACCGGACTAGCGTGGACCGGGGAGCTGTTTTTT
TRBD1	TRBV30	TRBJ2-2	.	CAWSGPPGQGVTGELFF	TGTGCCTGGAGCGGCCCGCCGGGACAGGGGGTAACCGGGGAGCTGTTTTTT
.	TRBV6-4	TRBJ2-3	.	CASSSQGSEDTQYF	TGTGCCAGCTCCTCTCAGGGAAGTGAGGATACGCAGTATTTT
TRBD2	TRBV19	TRBJ2-3	few	CASRVAGADTQYF	TGTGCCAGTAGGGTAGCGGGGGCAGATACGCAGTATTTT
.	TRBV7-2	TRBJ1-1	.	CASSLVARGTEAFF	TGTGCCAGCAGCTTAGTAGCGCGGGGGACTGAAGCTTTCTTT
TRBD1	TRBV4-1	TRBJ1-2	.	CASSFGAGGGYTF	TGCGCCAGCAGCTTTGGCGCAGGGGGCGGCTACACCTTC
.	TRBV30	TRBJ1-1	.	CAWNAGGDTEAFF	TGTGCCTGGAACGCTGGAGGGGACACTGAAGCTTTCTTT
.	TRBV29-1	TRBJ1-1	.	CSVSATNTEAFF	TGCAGCGTTTCAGCGACGAACACTGAAGCTTTCTTT
TRBD1	TRBV5-1	TRBJ1-2	.	CASSLVTGTYGYTF	TGCGCCAGCAGCTTGGTGACAGGGACCTATGGCTACACCTTC
.	TRBV29-1	TRBJ1-2	.	CSAQTGVTNYGYTF	TGCAGCGCACAAACGGGGGTAACCAACTATGGCTACACCTTC
.	TRBV5-1	TRBJ1-5	.	CASSLVPSDQPQHF	TGCGCCAGCAGCTTGGTCCCTAGCGATCAGCCCCAGCATTTT
.	TRBV27	TRBJ1-1	few	CASSFTGRTEAFF	TGTGCCAGCAGTTTTACGGGTCGGACTGAAGCTTTCTTT
TRBD1	TRBV30	TRBJ1-6	.	CAWSPGQWDSPLHF	TGTGCCTGGAGTCCGGGACAGTGGGATTCACCCCTCCACTTT
.	TRBV7-2	TRBJ2-3	.	CASSLRADTQYF	TGTGCCAGCAGCTTGCGTGCAGATACGCAGTATTTT
TRBD2	TRBV9	TRBJ2-3	.	CASSATSGRADTQYF	TGTGCCAGCAGCGCGACTAGCGGGAGGGCAGATACGCAGTATTTT